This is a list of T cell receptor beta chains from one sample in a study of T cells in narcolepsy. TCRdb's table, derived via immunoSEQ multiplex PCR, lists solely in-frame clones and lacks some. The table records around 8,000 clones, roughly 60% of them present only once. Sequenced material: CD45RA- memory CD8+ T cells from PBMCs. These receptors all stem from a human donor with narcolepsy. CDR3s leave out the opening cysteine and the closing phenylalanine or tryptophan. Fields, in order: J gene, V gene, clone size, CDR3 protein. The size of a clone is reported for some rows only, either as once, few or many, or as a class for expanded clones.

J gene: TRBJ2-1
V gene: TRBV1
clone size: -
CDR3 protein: TSSPRSGTADREQF

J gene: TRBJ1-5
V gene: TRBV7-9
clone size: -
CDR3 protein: ASSGTGKQPQH

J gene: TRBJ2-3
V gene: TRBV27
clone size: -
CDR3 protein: ASSFRPGSGGASDTQY

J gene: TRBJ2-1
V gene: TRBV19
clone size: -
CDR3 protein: ASSRGLANEQF

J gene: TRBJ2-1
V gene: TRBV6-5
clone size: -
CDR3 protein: AVRGGYYNEQF

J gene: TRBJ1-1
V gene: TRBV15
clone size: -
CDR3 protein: ATSSRQGNTEAF

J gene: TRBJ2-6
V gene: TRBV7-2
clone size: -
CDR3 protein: ASSETASGANVLT

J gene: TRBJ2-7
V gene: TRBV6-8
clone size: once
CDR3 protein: ASSLTSGGTSEQY

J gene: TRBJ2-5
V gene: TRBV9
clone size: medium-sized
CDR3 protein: ASSPGTVVAGGGETQY

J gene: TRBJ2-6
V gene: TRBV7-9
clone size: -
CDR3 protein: ASSARQGLNSGANVLT

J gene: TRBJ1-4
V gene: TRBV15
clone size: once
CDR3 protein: ATSSLRGATNEKLF

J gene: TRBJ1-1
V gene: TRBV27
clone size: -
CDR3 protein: ASSFQGQEAF

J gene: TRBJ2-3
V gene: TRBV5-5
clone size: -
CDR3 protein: ASSFRGPDTQY

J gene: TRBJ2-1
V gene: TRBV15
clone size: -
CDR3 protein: ATSRDRISWSSYNEQF

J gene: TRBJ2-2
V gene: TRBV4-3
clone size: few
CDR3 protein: ASSPLRGQTNTGELF

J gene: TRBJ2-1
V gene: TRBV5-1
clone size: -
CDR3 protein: ASSGGQGLYNEQF

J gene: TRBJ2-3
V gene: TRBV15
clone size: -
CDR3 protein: ATSSRGEDTQY

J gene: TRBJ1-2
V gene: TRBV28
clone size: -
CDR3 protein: ASSLGGSGYGYT

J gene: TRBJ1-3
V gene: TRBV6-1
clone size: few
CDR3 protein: ASSEEGASGNTIY

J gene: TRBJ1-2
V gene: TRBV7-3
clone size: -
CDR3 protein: ASSRTGGIYGYT

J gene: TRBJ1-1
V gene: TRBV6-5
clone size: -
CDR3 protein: ASRTEENTEAF

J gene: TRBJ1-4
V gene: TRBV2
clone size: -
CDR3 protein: ASTPGTGVEKLF

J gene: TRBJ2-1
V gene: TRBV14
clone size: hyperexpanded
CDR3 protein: ASSQEGLAGPSSYNEQF

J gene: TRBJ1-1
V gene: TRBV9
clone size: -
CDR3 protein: ASSVQGAGNTEAF

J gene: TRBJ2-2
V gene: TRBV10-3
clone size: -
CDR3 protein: AISVDTGELF

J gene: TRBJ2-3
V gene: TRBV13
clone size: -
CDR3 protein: ASSPGTTRLITQY

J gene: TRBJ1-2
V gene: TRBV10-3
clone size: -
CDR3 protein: AISESWTPQGGYT

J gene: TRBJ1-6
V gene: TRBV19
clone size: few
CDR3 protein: ASSPTGSSYNSPLH

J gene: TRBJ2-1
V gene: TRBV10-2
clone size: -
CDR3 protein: ASSEWEYEQF

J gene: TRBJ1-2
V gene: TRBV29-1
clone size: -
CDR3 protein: SVRGEDVGYT

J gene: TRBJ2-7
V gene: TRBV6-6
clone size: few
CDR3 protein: ASVGTRGQNHEQY

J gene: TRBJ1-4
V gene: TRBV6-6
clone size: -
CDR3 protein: ASSKTGSRQYEKLF

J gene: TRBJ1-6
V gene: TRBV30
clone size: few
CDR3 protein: AWGTGSYNSPLH

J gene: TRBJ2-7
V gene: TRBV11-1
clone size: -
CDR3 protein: ASSLAGGNEQY

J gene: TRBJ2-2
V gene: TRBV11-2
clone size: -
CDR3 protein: ASSFQANTGELF

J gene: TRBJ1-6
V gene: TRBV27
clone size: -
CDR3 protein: ASSLYGGGSSPLH

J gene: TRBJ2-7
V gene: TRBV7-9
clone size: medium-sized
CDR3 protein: ASSPTQGAGVYEQY

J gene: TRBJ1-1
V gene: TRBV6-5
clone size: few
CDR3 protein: ASSLLDGEAF

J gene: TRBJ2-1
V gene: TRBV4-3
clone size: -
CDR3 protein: ASSRGGAYNEQF

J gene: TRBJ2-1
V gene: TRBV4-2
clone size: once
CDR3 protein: ASSQDQAGGYNEQF

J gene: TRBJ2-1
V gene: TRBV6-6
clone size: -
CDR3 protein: ASREPPGLGNEQF

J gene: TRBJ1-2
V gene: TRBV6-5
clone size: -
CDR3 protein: ASSLARGYGYT

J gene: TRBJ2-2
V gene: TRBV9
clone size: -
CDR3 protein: ASSPGTANTGELF

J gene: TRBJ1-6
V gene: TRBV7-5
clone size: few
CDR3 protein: ASSLAYNSPLH

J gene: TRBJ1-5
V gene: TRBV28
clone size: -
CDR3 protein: ASKGGRSNQPQH

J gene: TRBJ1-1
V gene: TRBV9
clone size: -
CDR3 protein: ASSVGSSNPNTEAF

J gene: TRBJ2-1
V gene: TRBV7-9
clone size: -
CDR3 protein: ASSLTFSSSYNEQF

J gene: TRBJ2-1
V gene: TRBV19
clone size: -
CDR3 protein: ASSPPTRYNEQF

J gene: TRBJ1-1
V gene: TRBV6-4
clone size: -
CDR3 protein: ASRPRQGARTEAF

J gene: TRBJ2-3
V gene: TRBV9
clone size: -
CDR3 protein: ASGPSSTDTQY

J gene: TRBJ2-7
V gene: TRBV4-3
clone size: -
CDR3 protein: ASSQGTIGDSYEQY

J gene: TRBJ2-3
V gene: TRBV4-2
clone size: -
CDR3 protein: ASSHIAGGGSDTQY

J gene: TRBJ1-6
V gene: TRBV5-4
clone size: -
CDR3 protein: ASSPRDSNNSPLH

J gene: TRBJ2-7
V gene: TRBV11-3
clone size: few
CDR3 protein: ASSSSVNLDEQY

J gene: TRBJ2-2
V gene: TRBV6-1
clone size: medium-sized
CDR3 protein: ASSDSMDTGELF

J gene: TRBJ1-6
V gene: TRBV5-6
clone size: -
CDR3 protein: ASSFSGPYSPLH

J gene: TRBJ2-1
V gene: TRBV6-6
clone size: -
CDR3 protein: ASSLAGTGRNEQF

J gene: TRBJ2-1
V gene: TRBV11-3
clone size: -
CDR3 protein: ASRGYSGYNEQF

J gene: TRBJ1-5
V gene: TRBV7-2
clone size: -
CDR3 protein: ASSLYRDPNQPQH